Below, 18 T cell receptor beta chains from the same sample are listed, as sequenced in a study of CD8 T cells in Susac syndrome. After extraction with the RNeasy kit, roughly 0.45 to 1 ug of the RNA was reverse transcribed using random hexamers. MiXCR, run by TCRdb on the immunoSEQ multiplex PCR reads, gives a single entry per CDR3 protein. The sample comprises more than 65,000 distinct CDR3 sequences, more than 85% of which are singletons, and about 0.45% rests with the top ten. Source material: CD8+ T cells from PBMCs. The receptors come from a human donor with Susac syndrome.

The chain's CDR3 is CASSGDPPDTQYF. CDR3 sequence (DNA): TGTGCCAGCAGCGGGGACCCCCCAGATACGCAGTATTTT. The chain has TRBV11-2 and TRBJ2-3, with D perhaps being TRBD1 or TRBD2 (5 bases each). CDR1 is SGHAT and CDR2 is FQNNGV in the germline V gene. This CDR3 is built from 13 residues. Trimming removed 5 bases from V and 4 bases from J, with 10 bases in between.

V is TRBV27 and J is TRBJ2-7; TRBD2 agrees at 7 bases. The CDR3 is made up of 12 amino acids. The germline V gene has CDR1 MNHEY and CDR2 SMNVEV (reference sequence). With 8 bases clipped from V and 3 bases from J, the junction kept 4 bases outside the gene matches. CDR3 nucleotide sequence: TGTGCCAGCTTAGGGAGGGACTACGAGCAGTACTTC. Protein product: CASLGRDYEQYF.

The chain employs TRBV20-1 and TRBJ2-1; TRBD2 matches 11 bases. V was clipped by 6 bases and J by 9 bases; unmatched bases: 16. This CDR3 has 16 amino acids. Per germline, CDR1 DFQATT and CDR2 SNEGSKA (reference sequence). The CDR3: CSAPPRRLAGSGEQFF. Written as DNA, the CDR3 is TGCAGTGCACCACCTCGAAGACTAGCGGGATCCGGTGAGCAGTTCTTC.

Only a few counts were recorded for this clonotype. The chain carries TRBV30 and TRBJ2-1; 8 bases line up with TRBD1. CDR3 length: 14 amino acids. Germline V gene sequence: CDR1 GTSNPN, CDR2 SVGIG (reference sequence). V trimming: 3 bases; J trimming: 5 bases; junction bases outside the gene matches: 6. For the CDR3, the DNA is TGTGCCTGGAGGACAGGGGTTGGGGACAATGAGCAGTTCTTC. It translates to CAWRTGVGDNEQFF. Complete variable domain (other parts from reference TRBV30 and TRBJ2-1): SQTIHQWPATLVQPVGSPLSLECTVEGTSNPNLYWYRQAAGRGLQLLFYSVGIGQISSEVPQNLSASRPQDRQFILSSKKLLLSDSGFYLCAWRTGVGDNEQFFGPGTRLTVL.

The chain has TRBV20-1 and TRBJ2-7; D possibly corresponds to TRBD2 (6 bases). Looked up from germline, CDR1 is DFQATT and CDR2 is SNEGSKA (reference sequence). The CDR3 extends over 16 amino acids. V lost 0 bases and J lost 4, with 19 bases in between. CDR3 sequence (DNA): TGCAGTGCTAGAGATCCGGTGGCGGGATCTATTTACGAGCAGTACTTC. Translating it yields CSARDPVAGSIYEQYF.

The rearrangement uses TRBV13 and TRBJ2-1, with a possible D match to TRBD1 (6 bases). Trimming took 3 bases from V and 8 from J, leaving 14 bases between them. The CDR3 runs to 14 residues. The germline gives CDR1 PRHDT, CDR2 FYEKMQ (reference sequence). The CDR3 nucleotides are TGTGCCAGCAGCTTTTTCGGAACAGGGTATGAGCAGTTCTTC. Its translation: CASSFFGTGYEQFF.

The chain recombines TRBV6-2 or TRBV6-3 with TRBJ2-5; tentative D call: TRBD2 (6 bases). The CDR3 consists of 15 residues. V gave up 4 bases and J gave up 1 base, with 13 bases separating them. Germline lookup yields CDR1 MNHEY and CDR2 SVGEGT. The CDR3 DNA is TGTGCCAGCAGTTTCCTGGTAGCGGCCCAAGAGACCCAGTACTTC. It specifies CASSFLVAAQETQYF.

The gene calls are TRBV5-6 and TRBJ2-7; unclear D gene. The CDR3 is 13 amino acids. Germline V gives CDR1 SGHDT, CDR2 YYEEEE. Trimming removed 2 bases from V and 3 bases from J, with 9 bases in between. CDR3 DNA: TGTGCCAGCAGCTTTCAACAGAACTACGAGCAGTACTTC. Its protein is CASSFQQNYEQYF.

This chain connects TRBV3-1 to TRBJ2-7; 8 bases match TRBD2. CDR1 and CDR2 from the germline V gene are LGHDT and YNNKEL (reference sequence). The CDR3 consists of 16 residues. V lost 1 base, J lost 1 base, and 6 bases stayed unmatched. This CDR3 is CASSQVGLAASYEQYF. The CDR3 region has the DNA TGTGCCAGCAGCCAAGTCGGACTAGCAGCTTCCTACGAGCAGTACTTC.

V gene TRBV10-3 combines with J gene TRBJ2-7, with no clear D. Trimming removed 0 bases from V and 5 bases from J, with 5 bases in between. CDR1 and CDR2 from the germline V gene are ENHRY and SYGVKD. The CDR3 consists of 12 residues. DNA of the CDR3: TGTGCCATCAGTGAGTCTTCTGACGAGCAGTACTTC. Its protein product is CAISESSDEQYF.

The chain couples TRBV6-5 to TRBJ2-1; 9 bases are a match to TRBD1. Germline V gene lookup returns CDR1 MNHEY and CDR2 SVGAGI. The J segment lost 4 bases and the V segment lost 6 bases, leaving 4 bases of the junction unmatched. This CDR3 spans 14 amino acids. The CDR3: CASSTGTGYNEQFF. CDR3 DNA sequence: TGTGCCAGCAGCACCGGGACAGGGTACAATGAGCAGTTCTTC.

This chain connects TRBV20-1 to TRBJ2-1; TRBD2 might be the D (6 bases). The CDR3 sequence is 13 residues long. The V and J ends lost 3 bases and 9 bases respectively, with 15 bases between them. CDR1 is DFQATT, CDR2 SNEGSKA, per germline (reference sequence). CDR3 nucleotide sequence: TGCAGTGCTAGGACCCGGGAGTCGGGTGAGCAGTTCTTC. Its translation is CSARTRESGEQFF.

The chain combines TRBV29-1 with TRBJ1-1, with a weak D call TRBD1 (6 bases). V dropped 7 bases and J dropped 4 bases, with 19 bases sitting between them. Germline CDR1 reads SQVTM; CDR2 reads ANQGSEA. The CDR3 sequence is 14 residues long. CDR3 in DNA: TGCAGCGCTCCAGAGGAGGGGGTTGGCACTGAAGCTTTCTTT. Its translation is CSAPEEGVGTEAFF. The full variable domain, rest sourced from reference TRBV29-1 and TRBJ1-1, is SAVISQKPSRDICQRGTSLTIQCQVDSQVTMMFWYRQQPGQSLTLIATANQGSEATYESGFVIDKFPISRPNLTFSTLTVSNMSPEDSSIYLCSAPEEGVGTEAFFGQGTRLTVV.

The chain carries TRBV29-1 and TRBJ1-5, with D tentatively TRBD1 (5 bases). Trimming took off 3 bases at V and 2 bases at J, with 8 bases between the two ends. The CDR3 covers 13 residues. CDR1 and CDR2 (germline): SQVTM, ANQGSEA. CDR3 protein: CSVDQGGNQPQHF. For the CDR3, the DNA is TGCAGCGTTGATCAGGGTGGCAATCAGCCCCAGCATTTT. The full variable domain, rest sourced from reference TRBV29-1 and TRBJ1-5, is SAVISQKPSRDICQRGTSLTIQCQVDSQVTMMFWYRQQPGQSLTLIATANQGSEATYESGFVIDKFPISRPNLTFSTLTVSNMSPEDSSIYLCSVDQGGNQPQHFGDGTRLSIL.

The chain employs TRBV29-1 and TRBJ2-1, with 8 bases fitting TRBD2. The CDR3 totals 13 residues. Germline lookup yields CDR1 SQVTM and CDR2 ANQGSEA. V shed 6 bases, J shed 4 bases, and the junction held 5 bases outside the gene matches. CDR3 sequence reads: CSVPAGGYNEQFF. CDR3 nucleotides: TGCAGCGTCCCCGCGGGAGGTTACAATGAGCAGTTCTTC.

This chain uses TRBV19 with TRBJ1-1; D remains unclear. CDR3 size: 13 residues. Per germline, CDR1 LNHDA and CDR2 SQIVND (reference sequence). The V end lost 3 bases, the J end lost 4 bases, and 9 bases lay between the germline ends. The CDR3 here is CASSMARGTEAFF. The CDR3 nucleotides read TGTGCCAGTAGTATGGCCAGAGGCACTGAAGCTTTCTTT. The full variable domain, completed using reference TRBV19 and TRBJ1-1, is DGGITQSPKYLFRKEGQNVTLSCEQNLNHDAMYWYRQDPGQGLRLIYYSQIVNDFQKGDIAEGYSVSREKKESFPLTVTSAQKNPTAFYLCASSMARGTEAFFGQGTRLTVV.

This clonotype was picked up one time. The chain recombines TRBV5-1 with TRBJ2-7; 8 bases fit TRBD2. Trimming at V came to 3 bases and at J to 1 base, leaving 3 bases not matched to a gene. The CDR3 runs 14 residues. Germline V lookup: CDR1 SGHRS, CDR2 YFSETQ. CDR3 DNA sequence: TGCGCCAGCAGCTGGGGACTAGGGTCCTACGAGCAGTACTTC. It yields the protein CASSWGLGSYEQYF.

The CDR3 is CASSSSLSGSYEQYF. The CDR3 coding sequence is TGTGCCAGTAGTTCTTCGTTGAGCGGGTCCTACGAGCAGTACTTC. The chain links TRBV19 to TRBJ2-7, with D perhaps TRBD2 (6 bases). The CDR3 is made up of 15 amino acids. Trimming removed 5 bases at V and 1 base at J, with 15 bases between. The V gene's germline CDR1 is LNHDA and CDR2 SQIVND (reference sequence).